This TCR beta chain stems from a study of molecular identifiers for immune sequencing clone quantification (dated 2018 in TCRdb). Describing the broader study: For a replicate experiment, RNA from around 20,000 or 99,000 naive CD8 T cells was divided into five aliquots, of which four were sequenced. This methods study used CD8 T cells to benchmark TCR RNA copy counting and molecular-identifier clustering-based TCR repertoire sequencing (MIDCIRS). The study at large found these results: A single cell's worth of spiked-in Jurkat TCR RNA was reported detectable even among one million naive CD8 T cells. Highly expanded clone sizes could be underestimated because identical TCR molecules may share a barcode. In CMV-specific effector cells, clones with more than 20 RNA copies contained over 99% of molecules, whereas in naive cells such clones contained under 1% of molecules. Spiked-in Jurkat TCR RNA (about ten copies' worth), which is not part of the donor repertoire, was contained in the naive libraries. Without barcode sub-clustering, chimeric consensus sequences inflated TCR diversity; chimeras reached as high as 47%. Modeling indicated around 3.2 TCR RNA copies recovered per cell, compared with roughly 9.7 by digital PCR, which implies a capture efficiency of around 29%.

Naive CD8 T cell libraries were made from approximately 20,000 to 1,000,000 sorted cells using 10%, 30% or 50% of purified RNA. On a BD FACSAria II, naive CD8 T cells were FACS-sorted as CD8+CD4-CCR7+CD45RA+ and collected into RLT Plus buffer. To test detection sensitivity, Jurkat RNA equivalent to under 12 TCR copies was spiked into samples of roughly 18,000-1,100,000 naive CD8 T cells. Enrichment of CD8 T cells was performed with RosetteSep CD8+ T Cell Enrichment Cocktail and Ficoll-Paque, after which ACK red cell lysis was carried out. Receptor amplification or capture employed PCR. Sequenced on an Illumina HiSeq 4000. Preparation of bulk TCR libraries followed a previously described approach, with the TCR primers listed in Table S5. The Qiagen AllPrep DNA/RNA kit was used to purify total RNA. Before analysis, reads from multiple sequencing runs of the same library were pooled. As for the original processing: Only reads with exact TCR constant sequence were kept, trimmed to 150 nt, and grouped by their 12-nt molecular barcodes. Reads inside each barcode group were sub-clustered using a 15% Levenshtein threshold, and a quality-weighted consensus sequence was constructed for each RNA molecule. Non-functional sequences were discarded, and so were lower-count sequences lying one edit away from another sequence. Barcode sub-clusters with fewer than 20% of the maximum read count were removed, based on fitting two negative binomial distributions. Using fastp trimming at Q25 and MiXCR clonotype assembly, TCRdb reanalyzed the public sequencing data and kept in-frame beta chains. Rows with a matching CDR3 protein are joined into one entry that keeps the most common DNA and genes. The V and J calls, along with clone size, are taken from TCRdb and not from the paper's own processing. The sample yields hundreds of thousands of distinct CDR3 sequences; just under 20% were counted once. The top ten clonotypes cover 0.85% of the sample.

Reading the germline V gene (reference sequence) gives CDR1 DFQATT and CDR2 SNEGSKA. The CDR3 has 14 amino acids, counting the end cysteine and phenylalanine. Only the CDR3 portion is preserved as DNA: 42 bases, with reading frame beginning at the first base. The V end loses 0 bases and the J end loses 0 bases, and a stretch of 9 bases separates them. This clonotype occurred many times. Its cognate antigen has yet to be identified. Base qualities are not recorded, but no much larger clone differs from it by a single base. The sequence was collected from a human donor in good health. Some libraries in this study had Jurkat cell RNA spiked in. This chain is built from TRBV20-1 and TRBJ2-7; TRBD2 is a weak D gene call, 5 bases matching. The sequencing sample was made of naive CD8+ T cells from blood, with Jurkat cell RNA spiked in. The cell subset or site label of this sample denotes: FACS-sorted CD8+CD4-CCR7+CD45RA+ naive T cells. The nucleotides are TGCAGTGCTAGAGAAGCTAGCTCCTCCTACGAGCAGTACTTC. Its amino acids are CSAREASSSYEQYF.